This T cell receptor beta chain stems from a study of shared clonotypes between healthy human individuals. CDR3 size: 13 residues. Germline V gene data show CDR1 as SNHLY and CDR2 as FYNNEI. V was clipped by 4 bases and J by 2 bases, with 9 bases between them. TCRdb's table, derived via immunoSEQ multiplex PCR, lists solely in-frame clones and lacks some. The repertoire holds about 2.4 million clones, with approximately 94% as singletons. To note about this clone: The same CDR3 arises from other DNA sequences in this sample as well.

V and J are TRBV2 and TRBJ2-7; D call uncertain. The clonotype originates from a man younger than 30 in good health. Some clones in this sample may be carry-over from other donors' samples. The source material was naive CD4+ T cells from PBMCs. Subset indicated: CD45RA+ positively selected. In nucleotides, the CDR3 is TGTGCCAGCAGTGTGGGGTTACCCTACGAGCAGTACTTC. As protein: CASSVGLPYEQYF.